A selection of T cell receptor beta chains follows, all from one sample in a study of blood T cell repertoires in COVID-19. The table came from immunoSEQ multiplex PCR; TCRdb's copy has only in-frame clones and leaves some out. The sample shows more than 400,000 clones, approximately 85% of them seen only once. Source material: peripheral blood. These receptors were obtained from a human donor in a cohort sampled during active COVID-19. Both conserved end residues are part of each CDR3. D genes are given only for firm matches. Size is stated for part of the rows, as once, few or many counts, or as a class when the clone is expanded.

D | J | size | V | CDR3 | DNA
TRBD2 | TRBJ2-1 | . | TRBV6-6 | CASSRPLLAGGLLNEQFF | TGTGCCAGCAGTCGACCCCTACTAGCGGGAGGCTTATTGAATGAGCAGTTCTTC
TRBD1 | TRBJ1-2 | . | TRBV28 | CASSSGTGGRGYTF | TGTGCCAGCAGTTCCGGGACAGGGGGTAGGGGCTACACCTTC
. | TRBJ2-2 | . | TRBV18 | CASSPRTDDTGELFF | TGTGCCAGCTCACCGAGGACAGATGACACCGGGGAGCTGTTTTTT
. | TRBJ1-2 | . | TRBV6-4 | CAIQHRPSGYGYTF | TGTGCCATACAACACAGACCTTCTGGCTATGGCTACACCTTC
. | TRBJ2-2 | . | TRBV30 | CAWSVGRINTGELFF | TGTGCCTGGAGTGTGGGCCGGATTAACACCGGGGAGCTGTTTTTT
. | TRBJ1-1 | . | TRBV10-3 | CAISESGRGEAFF | TGTGCCATCAGTGAGTCAGGCAGGGGTGAAGCTTTCTTT
. | TRBJ1-1 | . | TRBV7-2 | CASSFTGTEAFF | TGTGCCAGCAGCTTTACCGGGACTGAAGCTTTCTTT
. | TRBJ2-7 | once | TRBV19 | CASSTHRDNSYEQYF | TGTGCCAGTAGTACCCACCGGGACAATTCCTACGAGCAGTACTTC
. | TRBJ2-3 | . | TRBV27 | CASSLGRGDTQYF | TGTGCCAGCAGTTTGGGTCGGGGAGATACGCAGTATTTT
. | TRBJ2-1 | . | TRBV10-3 | CAISESGSGEQFF | TGTGCCATCAGTGAGAGTGGGAGCGGTGAGCAGTTCTTC
. | TRBJ1-2 | . | TRBV9 | CASSMSARYGYTF | TGTGCCAGCAGTATGAGCGCCCGCTATGGCTACACCTTC
TRBD1 | TRBJ1-6 | . | TRBV6-5 | CASRGQGYNSPLHF | TGTGCCAGCAGAGGACAGGGTTATAATTCACCCCTCCACTTT
TRBD1 | TRBJ1-1 | . | TRBV7-9 | CASTVDHWTGRSAFF | TGTGCCAGCACAGTGGATCATTGGACAGGGCGCTCGGCTTTCTTT
. | TRBJ2-3 | . | TRBV3-1/TRBV3-2 | CASSRTTDTQYF | TGTGCCAGCAGCCGGACAACGGATACGCAGTATTTT
. | TRBJ1-5 | few | TRBV29-1 | CSVRESNQPQHF | TGCAGCGTCCGGGAAAGCAATCAGCCCCAGCATTTT
TRBD2 | TRBJ2-7 | once | TRBV7-6 | CASSLGTSGPYEQYF | TGTGCCAGCAGCCTTGGGACTAGCGGACCCTACGAGCAGTACTTC
TRBD2 | TRBJ2-5 | . | TRBV29-1 | CSVGGGERTQYF | TGCAGCGTTGGCGGGGGTGAAAGGACCCAGTACTTC
TRBD1 | TRBJ1-1 | once | TRBV5-5 | CASKGTGLFRTEAFF | TGTGCTTCGAAGGGGACAGGGTTGTTTAGAACTGAAGCTTTCTTT
TRBD1 | TRBJ1-5 | few | TRBV18 | CASSPLTGDGNQPQHF | TGTGCCAGCTCACCATTAACAGGGGATGGCAATCAGCCCCAGCATTTT
TRBD2 | TRBJ2-1 | . | TRBV11-2 | CASSPAGGPYNEQFF | TGTGCCAGCAGCCCCGCGGGAGGGCCGTACAATGAGCAGTTCTTC
TRBD2 | TRBJ2-1 | . | TRBV7-9 | CASSLTSGHYNEQFF | TGTGCCAGCAGCCTGACTAGCGGTCACTACAATGAGCAGTTCTTC
. | TRBJ2-1 | . | TRBV30 | CAWTGLRNEQFF | TGTGCCTGGACAGGGTTGAGGAATGAGCAGTTCTTC
. | TRBJ2-2 | . | TRBV5-6 | CASSLDIGRTTGELFF | TGTGCCAGCAGCTTGGATATAGGGAGAACCACCGGGGAGCTGTTTTTT
. | TRBJ2-2 | . | TRBV13 | CASTRVRGSNTGELFF | TGTGCCAGCACTCGGGTCAGGGGATCAAACACCGGGGAGCTGTTTTTT
TRBD1 | TRBJ1-1 | . | TRBV29-1 | CSVWDSLNTEAFF | TGCAGCGTTTGGGACAGCTTGAACACTGAAGCTTTCTTT
. | TRBJ1-5 | . | TRBV28 | CASRSGGTNQPQHF | TGTGCCAGCAGGAGTGGGGGGACGAATCAGCCCCAGCATTTT
. | TRBJ2-3 | . | TRBV5-1 | CASSLAGQSTDTQYF | TGCGCCAGCAGCTTAGCAGGACAAAGCACAGATACGCAGTATTTT
. | TRBJ2-3 | . | TRBV2 | CASSRQSSTDTQYF | TGTGCCAGCAGTAGACAGTCTAGCACAGATACGCAGTATTTT
. | TRBJ2-7 | . | TRBV18 | CASSRAPTYEQYF | TGTGCCAGCTCCAGGGCTCCTACCTACGAGCAGTACTTC
. | TRBJ1-1 | . | TRBV24-1 | CATSGAGEAFF | TGTGCCACCAGTGGGGCAGGGGAAGCTTTCTTT
TRBD2 | TRBJ2-1 | . | TRBV25-1 | CASSEYDLAGGWNEQFF | TGTGCCAGCAGTGAATATGATTTGGCGGGAGGGTGGAATGAGCAGTTCTTC
. | TRBJ1-3 | . | TRBV7-8 | CASSLGASSGNTIYF | TGTGCCAGCAGCTTAGGGGCCAGCTCTGGAAACACCATATATTTT
. | TRBJ1-4 | . | TRBV4-2 | CASSQAGTEDEKLFF | TGTGCCAGCAGCCAAGCCGGGACTGAGGATGAAAAACTGTTTTTT
TRBD1 | TRBJ1-5 | . | TRBV19 | CASNPGQGAYQPQHF | TGTGCCAGTAATCCGGGACAGGGGGCGTATCAGCCCCAGCATTTT
TRBD2 | TRBJ2-7 | . | TRBV30 | CAWSSPGLAGVEQYF | TGTGCCTGGAGTTCTCCGGGACTAGCGGGAGTTGAGCAGTACTTC
. | TRBJ1-1 | . | TRBV5-8 | CASSPRSRGAFF | TGTGCCAGCAGCCCCCGGTCTCGGGGAGCTTTCTTT
. | TRBJ1-1 | . | TRBV20-1 | CSASPDSTEAFF | TGCAGTGCTAGTCCCGACAGCACTGAAGCTTTCTTT
TRBD2 | TRBJ2-1 | . | TRBV2 | CASSAQREGPVEQFF | TGTGCCAGCAGTGCACAGCGGGAGGGCCCGGTCGAGCAGTTCTTC
TRBD1 | TRBJ1-3 | . | TRBV28 | CASTSGQGNTIYF | TGTGCCAGCACCTCGGGACAGGGGAACACCATATATTTT
. | TRBJ1-1 | . | TRBV27 | CASSFSWNTEAFF | TGTGCCAGCAGTTTTAGCTGGAACACTGAAGCTTTCTTT
TRBD1 | TRBJ2-5 | . | TRBV5-1 | CASSLAGTGEETQYF | TGCGCCAGCAGCTTGGCCGGGACAGGGGAAGAGACCCAGTACTTC
TRBD1 | TRBJ1-5 | . | TRBV15 | CATSRDLTGEQPQHF | TGTGCCACCAGCAGAGATCTGACAGGGGAACAGCCCCAGCATTTT
. | TRBJ2-2 | . | TRBV13 | CASSPSIGIRGDTGELFF | TGTGCCAGCAGCCCTTCGATAGGGATCAGGGGAGACACCGGGGAGCTGTTTTTT
TRBD1 | TRBJ1-3 | . | TRBV19 | CASRKQGSGNTIYF | TGTGCCAGTAGGAAACAGGGGTCTGGAAACACCATATATTTT
. | TRBJ2-1 | . | TRBV9 | CASSPWGDLREQFF | TGTGCCAGCAGCCCCTGGGGGGACCTCAGGGAGCAGTTCTTC